This T cell receptor (beta chain) derives from a study of T cell repertoires in cytomegalovirus infection. This CDR3 comprises 14 residues. The ends were cut back, 5 bases at V and 0 bases at J, with 11 bases in the middle. Germline values: CDR1 SQVTM, CDR2 ANQGSEA. Regarding the study as a whole: CMV-specific TCR beta clonotypes restricted by HLA-C were the ones dominating the ex vivo response.

A single record per CDR3 protein comes from TCRdb applying MiXCR to the reads. The table includes about 770,000 distinct CDR3 sequences, 25% to 35% detected once. This clonotype was observed a few times. As yet, its antigen is unknown. The input for sequencing was cultured CD8+ T cells from PBMCs, taken from culture after CMV antigen stimulation. This clonotype was obtained from a human donor in good health (CMV status not recorded). Some clones in this sample may be carry-over from other donors' samples. The V call is TRBV29-1, the J call TRBJ2-1; weak D call: TRBD1 (7 bases). CDR3 nucleotide sequence: TGCAGCGTTAGACAGGGAGGCTCCTACAATGAGCAGTTCTTC. Its protein product is CSVRQGGSYNEQFF.